This record covers a single T cell receptor (beta chain). No cognate antigen has been identified for it. No much larger clone exists at a distance of one base, and base qualities are not known. This entry belongs to a study of T cell changes during pregnancy in multiple sclerosis (dated by TCRdb to the late 2010s). Background on the whole study: The study examined how the T cell repertoire changed over the course of pregnancy in women with multiple sclerosis.

The library came from the immunoSEQ multiplex PCR assay. This is the immuneACCESS table as TCRdb keeps it, with only in-frame sequences that have V and J called. A part of the clones is gone; compared with another copy, unresolved V genes explain less than half, and the rest is unexplained. The sample yields about 36,000 clones; 89% were counted once. About 11% of the sample goes to the ten largest clones. Based on the germline V gene (reference sequence), the CDR1 and CDR2 sequences are LNHDA and SQIVND. The CDR3 runs 13 residues from the cysteine to the phenylalanine. The sequence is cut down to CDR3 DNA, 39 bases in frame from base 1. Relative to germline, V is 3 bases shorter and J is 4 bases shorter, with 9 bases between their ends.

Recombination joined TRBV19 with TRBJ1-1, with no D gene named confidently. The clonotype comes from a female donor with multiple sclerosis, enrolled in a pregnancy study. The source was CD8+ T cells from peripheral blood mononuclear cells, collected in the third trimester of pregnancy. In nucleotides, the sequence is TGTGCCAGTAGTATCGGGGTCGGCACTGAAGCTTTCTTT. It codes for CASSIGVGTEAFF.